This TCR beta chain is drawn from a study of tumor-infiltrating lymphocytes in glioblastoma multiforme (dated by TCRdb to about 2017). About the investigation overall: The study tested whether intratumoral genomic heterogeneity fosters TIL diversity by jointly investigating somatic mutations, TIL diversity and immune response activity. On the study overall, not on this receptor specifically: The authors noted that sorting T cells into functional subsets, which was not done in the study, would be a future improvement. Because T cells carry unequal numbers of TCR transcripts, RNA-based TCR sequencing may distort clone frequencies. Generalizability is limited because the TCR and somatic mutation analysis included only one glioblastoma patient.

CDR1 and CDR2, per the germline V gene, are SQVTM and ANQGSEA. V sheds 4 bases and J sheds 5 bases, leaving 6 bases between their ends. The CDR3 numbers 10 amino acids, ends counted. Just the 30-base CDR3 DNA is kept, in frame starting at base 1. TCRB libraries were constructed from RNA through three rounds of nested multiplex PCR following a modified ARM-PCR protocol with multiple V-beta primers and a C-beta primer. TCRB-specific cDNA was synthesized from about 0.5 ug total RNA with ProtoScript II Reverse Transcriptase and a C-beta primer. The description of the TCRB libraries did not include any unique molecular identifiers. The third PCR added barcodes and adapters over approximately 25 cycles with Deep VentR (exo-) polymerase, followed by gel purification of 250-500 bp bands. TCRB libraries were sequenced on an Illumina HiSeq 2500 with 250 bp paired-end reads. From the authors' description of their analysis: The reads were cleaned with Trimmomatic, merged with FLASH and assigned V, D and J segments with MiGEC before being analyzed in VDJtools. Repertoire diversity was measured using the Shannon-Wiener diversity index, which was calculated with VDJtools. The public reads were reprocessed in TCRdb via fastp at Q25 and MiXCR, keeping in-frame beta chains. Duplicate CDR3 protein sequences are folded into a single record with the most common DNA and genes. What appears here as the V and J calls and clone size reflects TCRdb's work, not the paper's. Counted in this sample were just under 20,000 distinct CDR3 sequences; 65% to 80% of them appeared once. The top ten clones comprise approximately 20% of the sample.

Total RNA was isolated from peripheral blood mononuclear cells with TRIzol reagent and was purified using the RNeasy kit. OD 260/280 ratios above 1.9 and RNA integrity numbers above 6.5 were observed for all RNA. Note on this clonotype: Its target antigen remains unknown. This likely comes from a read error, as the CDR3 has no conserved phenylalanine or tryptophan at its end.

Sequenced material: peripheral blood. This clonotype was obtained from a male donor with glioblastoma. Rearrangement joined TRBV29-1 to TRBJ2-7; too little of a D gene remains to name it. The DNA is TGCAGCGTTGGTACGGACGAGCAGTACTAT. It translates to CSVGTDEQYY.